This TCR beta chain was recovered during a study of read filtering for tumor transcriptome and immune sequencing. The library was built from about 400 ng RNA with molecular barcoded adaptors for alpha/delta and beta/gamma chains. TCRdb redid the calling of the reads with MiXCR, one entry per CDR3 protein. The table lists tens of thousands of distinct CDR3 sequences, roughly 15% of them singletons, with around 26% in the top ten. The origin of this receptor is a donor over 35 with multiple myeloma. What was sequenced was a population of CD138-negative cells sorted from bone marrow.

The CDR3 sequence: CSAAGTLEKLFF. The CDR3 DNA reads as TGCAGTGCTGCCGGGACACTTGAAAAACTGTTTTTT. This rearrangement joins TRBV20-1 to TRBJ1-4; D may be TRBD1 (6 bases). The CDR3 has 12 residues. Germline values: CDR1 DFQATT, CDR2 SNEGSKA (reference sequence). With 5 bases removed from V and 7 bases from J, the gap between germline ends came to 11 bases.